The clone carrying this TCR beta chain was seen more than once but under ten times. The sample is drawn from a study of blood T cell repertoires in COVID-19. For the study at large: Sites in the United States, Italy and Spain provided acute and convalescent COVID-19 samples. T cells, B-cell-depleted T cells, or PBMCs supplied cDNA or gDNA.

Authors' processing steps: Estimation of nucleated cell counts relied on the amplification of reference gene primers. The repertoire was sequenced with immunoSEQ multiplex PCR; TCRdb's copy has only in-frame clones and lacks some. From that table come the V and J calls and clone size; the DNA was used to work out D and trimming. The sample gives 15,000 to 17,000 clones, roughly four fifths of which show up once; 22% is in the top ten. Input material: peripheral blood. The source of this sequence is an elderly man with active or convalescent COVID-19.

In nucleotides, the CDR3 is TGTGCCTGGAGCACAGGGCATAATGGTGGCTACACCTTC. This encodes CAWSTGHNGGYTF. The chain carries TRBV30 and TRBJ1-2; TRBD1 is a possible D gene (6 bases). The length of the CDR3 is 13 residues. With 3 bases removed from V and 7 bases from J, the gap between germline ends came to 15 bases. From germline, CDR1 is GTSNPN and CDR2 SVGIG (reference sequence).